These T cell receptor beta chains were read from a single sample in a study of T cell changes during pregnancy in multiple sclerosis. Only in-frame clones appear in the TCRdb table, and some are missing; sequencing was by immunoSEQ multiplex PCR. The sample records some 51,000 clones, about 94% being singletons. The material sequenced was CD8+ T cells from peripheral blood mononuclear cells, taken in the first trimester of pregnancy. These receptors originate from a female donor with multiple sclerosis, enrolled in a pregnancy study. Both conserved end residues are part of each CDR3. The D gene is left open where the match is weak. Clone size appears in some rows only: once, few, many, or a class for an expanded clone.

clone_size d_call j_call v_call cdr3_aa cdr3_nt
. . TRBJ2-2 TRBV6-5 CASRTGTMNTGELFF TGTGCCAGCAGAACCGGGACAATGAACACCGGGGAGCTGTTTTTT
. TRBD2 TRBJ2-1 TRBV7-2 CASSLRLAGVGGEQFF TGTGCCAGCAGCTTAAGACTAGCGGGAGTCGGGGGGGAGCAGTTCTTC
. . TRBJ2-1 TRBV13 CASSSIYEQFF TGTGCCAGCAGCTCTATTTATGAGCAGTTCTTC
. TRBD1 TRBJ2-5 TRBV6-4 CASSPGTGGQETQYF TGTGCCAGCAGTCCCGGGACAGGGGGACAAGAGACCCAGTACTTC
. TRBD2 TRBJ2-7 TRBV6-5 CASSYAGDYEQYF TGTGCCAGCAGTTACGCGGGAGACTACGAGCAGTACTTC
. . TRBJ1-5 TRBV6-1 CASSGPGWGSHQPQHF TGTGCCAGCAGTGGCCCTGGGTGGGGCTCCCATCAGCCCCAGCATTTT
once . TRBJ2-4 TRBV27 CASSLAGAKNIQYF TGTGCCAGCAGTTTAGCAGGGGCCAAAAACATTCAGTACTTC
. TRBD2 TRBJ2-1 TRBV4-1 CASSLVTSGGVYNEQFF TGCGCCAGCAGTCTAGTTACTAGCGGGGGGGTATACAATGAGCAGTTCTTC
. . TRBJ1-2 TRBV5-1 CASSLEPGELGSYTF TGCGCCAGCAGCTTGGAGCCAGGCGAACTGGGTAGCTACACCTTC
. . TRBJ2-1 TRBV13 CASSLGPGGSYNEQFF TGTGCCAGCAGCTTAGGCCCCGGCGGTTCCTACAATGAGCAGTTCTTC
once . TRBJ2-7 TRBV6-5 CASSYAPGYEQYF TGTGCCAGCAGTTACGCCCCGGGTTACGAGCAGTACTTC
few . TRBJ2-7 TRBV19 CASSPGIAEQYF TGTGCCAGTAGTCCGGGAATTGCCGAGCAGTACTTC
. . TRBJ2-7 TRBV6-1 CASRPRDTLREQYF TGTGCCAGCAGGCCCCGGGACACCCTCCGGGAGCAGTACTTC
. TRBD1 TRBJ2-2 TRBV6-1 CASSEALSKTGGYTGELFF TGTGCCAGCAGTGAAGCGCTGTCTAAGACAGGGGGTTACACCGGGGAGCTGTTTTTT
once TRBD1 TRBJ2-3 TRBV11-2 CASSFGTGPRDTQYF TGTGCCAGCAGCTTCGGGACAGGACCGAGGGATACGCAGTATTTT
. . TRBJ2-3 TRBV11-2 CASSWVVGGERTDTQYF TGTGCCAGCAGCTGGGTGGTAGGGGGTGAACGCACAGATACGCAGTATTTT
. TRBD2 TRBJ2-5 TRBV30 CAWSGGGETQYF TGTGCCTGGAGTGGGGGGGGAGAGACCCAGTACTTC
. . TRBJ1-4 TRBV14 CASSPLIGSNEKLFF TGTGCCAGCAGCCCCCTTATTGGGAGTAATGAAAAACTGTTTTTT
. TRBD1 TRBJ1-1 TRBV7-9 CASSPTDRGGNTEAFF TGTGCCAGCAGCCCGACGGACAGGGGAGGGAACACTGAAGCTTTCTTT
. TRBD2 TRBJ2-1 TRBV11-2 CASSLGLAGNEQFF TGTGCCAGCAGCTTAGGACTAGCGGGAAATGAGCAGTTCTTC
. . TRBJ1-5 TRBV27 CASSLGSPSNQPQHF TGTGCCAGCAGTTTAGGCTCGCCGAGCAATCAGCCCCAGCATTTT
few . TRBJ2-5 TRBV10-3 CAISDRGGEGQETQYF TGTGCCATCAGTGACAGGGGTGGGGAGGGCCAAGAGACCCAGTACTTC
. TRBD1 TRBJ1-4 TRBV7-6 CASSYSTGEKLFF TGTGCCAGCAGCTATTCGACAGGGGAAAAACTGTTTTTT
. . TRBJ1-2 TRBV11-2 CASSHPLLGQDGYTF TGTGCCAGCAGCCACCCATTATTGGGGCAGGATGGCTACACCTTC
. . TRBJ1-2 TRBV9 CASSPNYGGLYNYGYTF TGTGCCAGCAGCCCGAACTACGGGGGGCTTTATAACTATGGCTACACCTTC
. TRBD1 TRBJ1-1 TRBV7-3 CASSSTGGANPTEAFF TGTGCCAGCAGCTCTACAGGGGGCGCGAACCCCACTGAAGCTTTCTTT
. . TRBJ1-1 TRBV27 CASSLGGASTEAFF TGTGCCAGCAGTTTAGGGGGGGCGAGCACTGAAGCTTTCTTT
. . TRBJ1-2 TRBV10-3 CAISEPYEAARDPYGYTF TGTGCCATCAGCGAGCCATATGAGGCAGCGCGGGACCCTTATGGCTACACCTTC
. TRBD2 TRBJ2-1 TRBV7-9 CASSPRGGRPNEQFF TGTGCCAGCAGCCCCCGGGGGGGCCGGCCTAATGAGCAGTTCTTC
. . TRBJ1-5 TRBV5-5 CASSQTGSNQPQHF TGTGCCAGCAGCCAAACAGGTAGCAATCAGCCCCAGCATTTT
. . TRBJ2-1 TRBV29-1 CSVDVAGNEQFF TGCAGCGTTGATGTCGCAGGCAATGAGCAGTTCTTC
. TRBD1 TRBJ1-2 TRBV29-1 CSVPGQGGYTF TGCAGCGTCCCCGGACAGGGAGGCTACACCTTC